A single sample gave rise to the 28 T cell receptor beta chains below, sequenced in a study of shared clonotypes between healthy human individuals. The method was immunoSEQ multiplex PCR; TCRdb's version includes in-frame clones alone and lacks a portion of them. The table shows about 1.5 million clones, with about 96% occurring only once. Sequenced: naive CD4+ T cells sorted from blood. Described subset: CD45RA+ positively selected. Receptors were obtained from a man in his thirties or forties in good health.

This rearrangement joins TRBV5-1 to TRBJ2-5, with TRBD2 identical over 7 bases. Germline loops: CDR1 SGHRS, CDR2 YFSETQ. Trimming at V came to 5 bases and at J to 5 bases, leaving 9 bases not matched to a gene. CDR3 length: 14 amino acids. The CDR3 coding sequence is TGCGCCAGCAGGGAGGGACCGCGGGAGGAGACCCAGTACTTC. The encoded protein is CASREGPREETQYF. Supplemented by reference TRBV5-1 and TRBJ2-5, the full variable domain reads KAGVTQTPRYLIKTRGQQVTLSCSPISGHRSVSWYQQTPGQGLQFLFEYFSETQRNKGNFPGRFSGRQFSNSRSEMNVSTLELGDSALYLCASREGPREETQYFGPGTRLLVL.

The gene calls are TRBV28 and TRBJ2-1, with D possibly being TRBD1 (7 bases). Germline CDR1 MDHEN, CDR2 SYDVKM. The CDR3 consists of 15 residues. Trimming removed 4 bases at V and 8 bases at J, with 18 bases between. CDR3 nucleotides: TGTGCCAGCAGTTCCCGACAGGGAGGAATGGATGAGCAGTTCTTC. It yields the protein CASSSRQGGMDEQFF.

The chain combines TRBV5-1 with TRBJ1-1; no clear D. V was pared by 5 bases and J by 1 base, with 9 bases between. The CDR3 has 13 amino acids. Germline values: CDR1 SGHRS, CDR2 YFSETQ. CDR3 DNA: TGCGCCAGCAGTTTCGGACGGAACACTGAAGCTTTCTTT. It yields the protein CASSFGRNTEAFF.

This clone was recorded only once. The V and J genes are TRBV11-1 and TRBJ2-4, with TRBD2 identical over 8 bases. The CDR3 sequence is 16 residues long. Trimming took 5 bases from V and 1 from J; bases not matched to a gene: 7. Germline CDR1 SGHAT, CDR2 FQDESV (reference sequence). CDR3 sequence (DNA): TGTGCCAGCAGCATACTAGCGGCGGGCGCCAAAAACATTCAGTACTTC. This sequence encodes CASSILAAGAKNIQYF.

This chain connects TRBV5-1 to TRBJ2-3; 7 bases match TRBD1. Germline CDR1 is SGHRS and CDR2 is YFSETQ. Trimming took 2 bases from V and 4 from J; bases not matched to a gene: 10. CDR3 length equals 16 residues. For the CDR3, the DNA is TGCGCCAGCAGCTTAGAGGGACAGACCCCTCCAGATACGCAGTATTTT. Protein: CASSLEGQTPPDTQYF.

The chain carries TRBV28 and TRBJ2-7, with D possibly matching TRBD2 (5 bases). This CDR3 is 15 amino acids long. Germline loops: CDR1 MDHEN, CDR2 SYDVKM. V dropped 5 bases and J dropped 7 bases, with 21 bases sitting between them. In nucleotides, the CDR3 is TGTGCCAGCAGTGTAGCCGCTGGAGGACTTGGGGAGCAGTACTTC. Translating it yields CASSVAAGGLGEQYF.

The chain uses TRBV14 and TRBJ2-1; 11 bases align to TRBD2. Looked up from germline, CDR1 is SGHDN and CDR2 is FVKESK. V dropped 2 bases and J dropped 10; count of bases not matched to a gene: 7. The CDR3 covers 15 residues. The CDR3 region is CASSQLLAGVGEQFF. The CDR3 nucleotides read TGTGCCAGCAGCCAATTACTAGCGGGAGTGGGGGAGCAGTTCTTC.

This chain links TRBV7-2 with TRBJ2-7, with 12 bases matching TRBD1. This CDR3 spans 16 amino acids. V shed 1 base, J shed 6 bases, and the junction held 7 bases outside the gene matches. CDR1 is SGHTA, CDR2 FQGNSA, per germline. The CDR3 reads CASSLGGTGGSGEQYF. CDR3 DNA sequence: TGTGCCAGCAGCTTAGGCGGGACAGGGGGCTCCGGCGAGCAGTACTTC.

The chain links TRBV5-6 to TRBJ1-5, with TRBD1 matching over 7 bases. This CDR3 has 16 amino acids. Trimming at V came to 1 base and at J to 1 base, leaving 5 bases not matched to a gene. CDR1 and CDR2 from the germline V gene are SGHDT and YYEEEE. The CDR3 DNA follows: TGTGCCAGCAGCTTGATGGCAGGGGGGAGCAATCAGCCCCAGCATTTT. This sequence encodes CASSLMAGGSNQPQHF.

V usage is TRBV5-1 and J usage is TRBJ2-5, with 12 bases identical to TRBD2. The junction had 3 bases not matched to a gene; V was cut back by 2 bases and J by 1 base. Germline V gene data show CDR1 as SGHRS and CDR2 as YFSETQ. The CDR3 is 16 residues long. The DNA for the CDR3 is TGCGCCAGCAGCTTACTAGCGGGAGGCACCCAAGAGACCCAGTACTTC. Translating gives CASSLLAGGTQETQYF. The full variable domain, rest sourced from reference TRBV5-1 and TRBJ2-5, is KAGVTQTPRYLIKTRGQQVTLSCSPISGHRSVSWYQQTPGQGLQFLFEYFSETQRNKGNFPGRFSGRQFSNSRSEMNVSTLELGDSALYLCASSLLAGGTQETQYFGPGTRLLVL.

This chain links TRBV10-3 with TRBJ2-3, with D hard to call. CDR1 and CDR2 from the germline V gene are ENHRY and SYGVKD. V was cut by 10 bases and J by 3 bases, with 23 bases left in between. The length of the CDR3 is 16 residues. CDR3 region: CATQWPGIGWTDTQYF. Here the CDR3 DNA reads TGTGCCACCCAATGGCCGGGTATTGGTTGGACAGATACGCAGTATTTT.

This clone appeared a single time. The same CDR3 arises from other DNA sequences in this sample as well. The chain has TRBV7-6 and TRBJ2-3, with 10 bases fitting TRBD2. The CDR3 is made up of 15 amino acids. With 0 bases clipped from V and 3 bases from J, the junction kept 0 bases outside the gene matches. Germline V gene lookup returns CDR1 SGHVS and CDR2 FNYEAQ. This CDR3 reads CASSLASGRTDTQYF. In DNA, the CDR3 is TGTGCCAGCAGCTTAGCTAGCGGGAGGACAGATACGCAGTATTTT.

V and J are TRBV5-1 and TRBJ2-7; 8 bases are shared with TRBD1. This CDR3 contains 14 residues. CDR1 is SGHRS and CDR2 is YFSETQ in the germline V gene. The trim removed 1 base at V and 3 bases at J, leaving 3 bases unmatched. The CDR3 spells CASSLLGQGYEQYF. DNA of the CDR3: TGCGCCAGCAGCTTGCTAGGACAGGGCTACGAGCAGTACTTC.

This clone occurred once. This chain connects TRBV21-1 to TRBJ2-3; the table's TRBD1 call for D was not verified on the DNA. TRBV21-1 has pseudogene status. The CDR3 is 17 residues long. CDR3 sequence (DNA): TGTGCCAGCAGCAATGGGGTGGGGCAGGGTAAAAATGATACGCAGTATTTT. Translating it yields CASSNGVGQGKNDTQYF.

The table lists this clone with a count of one. The chain combines TRBV23-1 with TRBJ2-3, with a weak D call TRBD1 (6 bases). TRBV23-1 is recorded as an ORF, its role being uncertain. The CDR3 has 16 residues. Trimming shortened V by 0 bases and J by 2 bases, and 12 bases separated the two germline ends. The CDR3 DNA sequence: TGCGCCAGCAGTCAATCATTGGGGGCTCACACAGATACGCAGTATTTT. This gives the protein CASSQSLGAHTDTQYF.

The chain combines TRBV11-2 with TRBJ2-5, with D perhaps matching TRBD2 (6 bases). Trimming removed 5 bases from V and 3 bases from J, with 13 bases in between. The CDR3 length is 14 residues. Germline CDR1 and CDR2: SGHAT and FQNNGV. The CDR3 region is CASSPQDYEETQYF. CDR3 nucleotides: TGTGCCAGCAGCCCGCAGGACTACGAAGAGACCCAGTACTTC.

The chain has TRBV11-2 and TRBJ2-4, with D tentatively TRBD1 or TRBD2 (5 bases each). Between the trimmed V and J ends, which lost 1 base and 7 bases, there was a span of 8 bases. This CDR3 has 13 residues. Germline CDR1 is SGHAT and CDR2 is FQNNGV. CDR3 sequence: CASSLAGANIQYF. CDR3 nucleotide sequence: TGTGCCAGCAGCTTAGCCGGGGCGAACATTCAGTACTTC.

This clone was seen more than once but under ten times. In the same sample, other DNA sequences code for this CDR3. The CDR3 DNA reads TGCAGTGCTAGCCGCCTCAATGAGCAGTTCTTC. The encoded protein is CSASRLNEQFF. The J gene is TRBJ2-1, the V gene TRBV20-1; D unclear. CDR3 length: 11 residues. The V end was cut by 3 bases, the J end by 6 bases, with 6 bases between. Germline V CDR1 and CDR2: DFQATT, SNEGSKA (reference sequence).

V gene TRBV7-8 combines with J gene TRBJ2-7, with 12 positions matching TRBD2. J was trimmed by 0 bases and V by 1 base; bases with no gene match: 10. Germline CDR1 reads SGHVS; CDR2 reads FQNEAQ. CDR3 length: 19 residues. CDR3 region: CASSLGLGLAGSFSYEQYF. CDR3 sequence (DNA): TGTGCCAGCAGCTTAGGTTTGGGACTAGCGGGTTCCTTCTCCTACGAGCAGTACTTC.

The chain links TRBV18 to TRBJ1-2; D gene uncertain. V was shortened by 5 bases and J by 4 bases, with 20 bases between the two germline ends. Germline loops: CDR1 KGHSH, CDR2 LQKENI. The CDR3 is 16 amino acids. CDR3 sequence (DNA): TGTGCCAGCTCATCTGGTAGGAGGGATGCGGGCTATGGCTACACCTTC. Protein: CASSSGRRDAGYGYTF. The complete variable domain, with remaining parts taken from reference TRBV18 and TRBJ1-2, reads NAGVMQNPRHLVRRRGQEARLRCSPMKGHSHVYWYRQLPEEGLKFMVYLQKENIIDESGMPKERFSAEFPKEGPSILRIQQVVRGDSAAYFCASSSGRRDAGYGYTFGSGTRLTVV.

The J gene is TRBJ2-7, the V gene TRBV5-1; 10 bases align to TRBD1. With V trimmed by 8 bases and J by 3 bases, 5 bases remained unmatched. The CDR3 covers 13 residues. Germline-derived CDR1 and CDR2 are SGHRS and YFSETQ. This chain's CDR3 is CASMGQGLYEQYF. CDR3 DNA sequence: TGCGCCAGTATGGGACAGGGGCTCTACGAGCAGTACTTC.

In its sample, this clone was seen a few times. The chain has TRBV5-1 and TRBJ2-3, with TRBD1 identical over 8 bases. Germline V gene sequence: CDR1 SGHRS, CDR2 YFSETQ. CDR3 size: 15 residues. V lost 0 bases to trimming and J lost 5 bases; unmatched junction nucleotides: 5. The CDR3: CASSLADRGGDTQYF. In DNA, the CDR3 is TGCGCCAGCAGCTTGGCCGACAGGGGCGGAGATACGCAGTATTTT.

As for this clone: Other DNA sequences from this sample encode an identical CDR3 as well. The chain recombines TRBV7-9 with TRBJ2-7; TRBD1 agrees at 7 bases. Germline V lookup: CDR1 SEHNR, CDR2 FQNEAQ (reference sequence). The V segment lost 4 bases and the J segment 1 base; nucleotides outside the gene matches: 4. This CDR3 comprises 14 residues. CDR3 sequence: CASSYGTVSYEQYF. In DNA, the CDR3 is TGTGCCAGCAGCTACGGGACAGTTTCCTACGAGCAGTACTTC.

The chain recombines TRBV7-6 with TRBJ2-1; the match to TRBD2 covers 11 bases. With 5 bases clipped from V and 6 bases from J, the junction kept 9 bases outside the gene matches. This CDR3 is 16 amino acids long. The V gene's germline CDR1 is SGHVS and CDR2 FNYEAQ. The CDR3 DNA reads as TGTGCCAGCAGCACCCCACTAGCGGGAGCGGTCAATGAGCAGTTCTTC. Amino acids: CASSTPLAGAVNEQFF.

This chain connects TRBV6-1 to TRBJ2-5, with unresolved D. The ends were cut back, 1 base at V and 5 bases at J, with 11 bases in the middle. Germline V gives CDR1 MNHNS, CDR2 SASEGT. There are 14 residues in the CDR3. Written as DNA, the CDR3 is TGTGCCAGCAGTGAAGTCGTAGTCTCGGAGACCCAGTACTTC. Translation gives CASSEVVVSETQYF.

CDR3 loop: CASSFRDGYNEQFF. CDR3 in DNA: TGTGCCAGCAGCTTCCGGGATGGTTACAATGAGCAGTTCTTC. J is TRBJ2-1 and V is TRBV7-9; the D gene is possibly TRBD2 (5 bases). The CDR3 covers 14 residues. CDR1 SEHNR and CDR2 FQNEAQ come from the germline V gene (reference sequence). The V end was cut by 3 bases, the J end by 4 bases, with 10 bases between.

The chain carries TRBV19 and TRBJ1-1; 7 positions match TRBD1. CDR3 length: 15 amino acids. With V trimmed by 6 bases and J by 1 base, 8 bases remained unmatched. CDR1 and CDR2 from the germline V gene are LNHDA and SQIVND (reference sequence). The CDR3 region has the DNA TGTGCCAGTAGGGTACAGGGGACCGCGAACACTGAAGCTTTCTTT. Its protein product is CASRVQGTANTEAFF.

This clone appeared a few times. V and J are TRBV19 and TRBJ2-1; 9 bases fit TRBD2. Germline values: CDR1 LNHDA, CDR2 SQIVND (reference sequence). V lost 4 bases, J lost 9 bases, and 7 bases stayed unmatched. The CDR3 runs 14 residues. The CDR3 sequence: CASSSLAGLGEQFF. The CDR3 coding sequence is TGTGCCAGTAGTAGTCTAGCGGGATTGGGTGAGCAGTTCTTC.